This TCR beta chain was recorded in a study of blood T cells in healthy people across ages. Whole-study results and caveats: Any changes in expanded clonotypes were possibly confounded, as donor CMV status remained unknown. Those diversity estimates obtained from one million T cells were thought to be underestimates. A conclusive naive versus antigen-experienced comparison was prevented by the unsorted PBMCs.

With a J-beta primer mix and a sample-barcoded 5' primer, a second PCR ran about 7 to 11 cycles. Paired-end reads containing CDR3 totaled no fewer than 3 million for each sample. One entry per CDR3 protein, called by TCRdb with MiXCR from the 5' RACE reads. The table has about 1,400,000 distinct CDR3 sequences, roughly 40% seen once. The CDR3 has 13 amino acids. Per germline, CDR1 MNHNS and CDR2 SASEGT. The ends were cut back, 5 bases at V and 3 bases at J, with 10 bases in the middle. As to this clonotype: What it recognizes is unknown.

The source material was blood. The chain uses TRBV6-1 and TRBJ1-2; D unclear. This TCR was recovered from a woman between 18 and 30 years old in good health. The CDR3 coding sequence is TGTGCCAGCAGTTCCACCCCCGACTATGGCTACACCTTC. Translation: CASSSTPDYGYTF.